This note documents a single T cell receptor (beta chain) sequence. The sample is drawn from a study of blood T cell repertoires in COVID-19. Looking at the study overall: Samples representing acute and convalescent COVID-19 were sourced from the United States, Italy and Spain. PBMCs, B-cell-depleted T cells, or T cells provided the cDNA or gDNA that made up the material.

Per the original methods: Amplification with reference gene primers provided the estimates of nucleated cell counts. Using immunoSEQ multiplex PCR, the repertoire was profiled, and TCRdb retains in-frame clones only, with some absent. That table furnishes V, J and clone size, whereas the DNA furnished D and trimming. The profile shows under 200,000 clones, approximately 80% of them singletons. Germline V gene lookup returns CDR1 LGHDT and CDR2 YNNKEL (reference sequence). V dropped 2 bases and J dropped 5 bases, with 9 bases sitting between them. This CDR3 contains 14 residues. Sequenced sample: peripheral blood. The TCR originated in a man aged 65 to 85 who had recovered from COVID-19. The V gene is TRBV3-1 (or the pseudogene TRBV3-2), the J gene TRBJ1-4; the D is unclear. Here the CDR3 DNA reads TGTGCCAGCAGCCAACCCGGGGTGAATGAAAAACTGTTTTTT. It is translated as CASSQPGVNEKLFF.